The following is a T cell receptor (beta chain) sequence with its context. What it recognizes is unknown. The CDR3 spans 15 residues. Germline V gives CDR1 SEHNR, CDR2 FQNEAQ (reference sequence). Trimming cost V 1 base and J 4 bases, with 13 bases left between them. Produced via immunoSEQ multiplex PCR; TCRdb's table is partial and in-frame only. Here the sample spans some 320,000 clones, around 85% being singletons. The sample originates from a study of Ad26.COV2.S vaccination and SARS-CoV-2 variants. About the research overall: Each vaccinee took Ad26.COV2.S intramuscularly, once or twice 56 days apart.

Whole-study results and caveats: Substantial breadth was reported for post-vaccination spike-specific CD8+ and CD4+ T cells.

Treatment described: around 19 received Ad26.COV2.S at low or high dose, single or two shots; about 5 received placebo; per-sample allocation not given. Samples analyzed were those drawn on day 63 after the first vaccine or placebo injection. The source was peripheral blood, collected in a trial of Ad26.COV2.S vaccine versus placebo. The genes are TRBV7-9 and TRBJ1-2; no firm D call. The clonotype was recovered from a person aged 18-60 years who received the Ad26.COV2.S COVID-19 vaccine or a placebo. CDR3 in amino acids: CASSLGVPAVYGYTF. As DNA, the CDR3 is TGTGCCAGCAGCTTAGGAGTTCCGGCAGTCTATGGCTACACCTTC.